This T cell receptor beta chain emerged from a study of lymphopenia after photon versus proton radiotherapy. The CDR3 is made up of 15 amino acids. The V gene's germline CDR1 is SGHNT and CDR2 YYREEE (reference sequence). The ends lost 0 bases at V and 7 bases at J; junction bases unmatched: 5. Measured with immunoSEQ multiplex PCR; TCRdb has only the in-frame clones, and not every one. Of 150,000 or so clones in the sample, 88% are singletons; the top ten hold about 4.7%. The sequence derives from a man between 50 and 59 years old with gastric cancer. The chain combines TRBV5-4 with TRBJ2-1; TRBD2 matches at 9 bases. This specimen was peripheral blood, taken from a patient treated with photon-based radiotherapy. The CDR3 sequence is CASSLEGLAMNEQFF. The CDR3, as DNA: TGTGCCAGCAGCTTGGAGGGACTAGCTATGAATGAGCAGTTCTTC.